The 11 T cell receptor beta chains below were found in one sample sequenced in a study of lymphopenia after photon versus proton radiotherapy. Produced via immunoSEQ multiplex PCR; TCRdb's table is partial and in-frame only. In the table there are roughly 6,500 clones, approximately 93% of which are singletons. Sequenced material: peripheral blood, taken from a patient treated with photon-based radiotherapy. Source of these receptors: a man between 60 and 70 years old with cholangiocarcinoma.

With respect to this clone: One end of the junction does not line up with germline, which may come from a read error. The chain recombines TRBV13 with TRBJ2-3, with TRBD1 identical over 8 bases. The CDR3 has 15 residues. Per the germline V gene, CDR1 is PRHDT and CDR2 is FYEKMQ (reference sequence). The CDR3 DNA reads as TGTGCCACCAGCCCCGCCGGACAGGGACCAGATACGCAGTATTTT. Translated, it gives CATSPAGQGPDTQYF.

The rearrangement joins TRBV15 to TRBJ1-2, with no clear D. The CDR3 has 16 amino acids. The V end was cut by 0 bases, the J end by 0 bases, with 11 bases between. Germline values: CDR1 LNHNV, CDR2 YYDKDF (reference sequence). This CDR3 reads CATSRDLWRTNYGYTF. In nucleotides, the CDR3 is TGTGCCACCAGCAGAGATCTTTGGAGGACTAACTATGGCTACACCTTC. Drawing the rest from reference TRBV15 and TRBJ1-2, the complete variable domain is DAMVIQNPRYQVTQFGKPVTLSCSQTLNHNVMYWYQQKSSQAPKLLFHYYDKDFNNEADTPDNFQSRRPNTSFCFLDIRSPGLGDTAMYLCATSRDLWRTNYGYTFGSGTRLTVV.

The chain recombines TRBV6-1 with TRBJ2-4, with D unclear. Germline V gene data show CDR1 as MNHNS and CDR2 as SASEGT. The ends were cut back, 4 bases at V and 6 bases at J, with 13 bases in the middle. The CDR3 sequence is 14 residues long. The CDR3 here is CASSARELPNIQYF. The CDR3 nucleotides read TGTGCCAGCAGTGCGCGTGAACTTCCAAACATTCAGTACTTC.

The genes are TRBV4-1 and TRBJ1-5; maybe TRBD1 (6 bases). The CDR3 has 17 residues. Trimming cost V 2 bases and J 3 bases, with 17 bases left between them. CDR1 is MGHRA, CDR2 YSYEKL, per germline. The CDR3 sequence is CASSQFAVGQNNQPQHF. The CDR3 DNA is TGCGCCAGCAGCCAATTTGCGGTCGGACAGAACAATCAGCCCCAGCATTTT.

There are a few counts of this clone. CDR3 coding DNA: TGTGCCAGCAGATCCGGGACTAGCGGGCCCGATACGCAGTATTTT. This sequence encodes CASRSGTSGPDTQYF. The chain uses TRBV27 and TRBJ2-3; 12 bases fit TRBD2. J gave up 6 bases and V 6 bases, and 7 bases lay outside the gene matches. The CDR3 extends over 15 amino acids. Germline V lookup: CDR1 MNHEY, CDR2 SMNVEV (reference sequence).

The rearrangement joins TRBV10-2 to TRBJ1-2; D not resolved. V lost 3 bases to trimming and J lost 2 bases, with 7 bases between them. The CDR3 has 13 amino acids. The germline gives CDR1 WSHSY, CDR2 SAAADI. CDR3 amino acids: CASSDGINYGYTF. DNA of the CDR3: TGCGCCAGCAGTGACGGTATAAACTATGGCTACACCTTC.

The J gene is TRBJ2-7, the V gene TRBV7-6; 8 positions match TRBD1. J gave up 5 bases and V 0 bases, and 9 bases lay outside the gene matches. CDR1 and CDR2 from the germline V gene are SGHVS and FNYEAQ. The CDR3 sequence is 16 residues long. Here the CDR3 reads CASSLAPAGGQNEQYF. The CDR3 DNA reads TGTGCCAGCAGCTTAGCCCCAGCAGGGGGCCAAAACGAGCAGTACTTC.

This sequence joins TRBV11-3 and TRBJ2-7; 7 bases agree with TRBD1. Trimming cost V 1 base and J 2 bases; bases outside gene matches: 5. This CDR3 has 15 amino acids. Germline V gives CDR1 SGHNT, CDR2 YENEEA. The CDR3 DNA reads as TGTGCCAGCAGCTTAGGGCCGGGACAGCCCTACGAGCAGTACTTC. Translation: CASSLGPGQPYEQYF.

J is TRBJ1-2 and V is TRBV15; D unresolved. The germline gives CDR1 LNHNV, CDR2 YYDKDF (reference sequence). This CDR3 has 15 amino acids. Between the trimmed V and J ends, which lost 3 bases and 4 bases, there was a span of 15 bases. CDR3 nucleotide sequence: TGTGCCACCAGCAGCACCATTTCGGGTGTCTATGGCTACACCTTC. Protein: CATSSTISGVYGYTF.

The rearrangement links TRBV5-5 to TRBJ2-1; 9 nucleotides match TRBD2. This CDR3 comprises 15 residues. Germline-derived CDR1 and CDR2 are SGHKS and YYEKEE (reference sequence). J was trimmed by 4 bases and V by 4 bases; bases with no gene match: 6. The CDR3 sequence is CASSPPGLAYNEQFF. Here the CDR3 DNA reads TGTGCCAGCAGCCCACCGGGACTAGCTTACAATGAGCAGTTCTTC. Drawing the rest from reference TRBV5-5 and TRBJ2-1, the complete variable domain is DAGVTQSPTHLIKTRGQQVTLRCSPISGHKSVSWYQQVLGQGPQFIFQYYEKEERGRGNFPDRFSARQFPNYSSELNVNALLLGDSALYLCASSPPGLAYNEQFFGPGTRLTVL.

The V and J genes are TRBV7-9 and TRBJ2-1, with 7 bases lining up with TRBD2. Germline lookup yields CDR1 SEHNR and CDR2 FQNEAQ (reference sequence). The CDR3 spans 16 residues. The junction had 16 bases not matched to a gene; V was cut back by 5 bases and J by 9 bases. The CDR3 coding sequence is TGTGCCAGCAGCGGGGGTCTCGCGGGAGTGAGGGGTGAGCAGTTCTTC. Protein product: CASSGGLAGVRGEQFF.